The 24 T cell receptor beta chains in this list originate from one sample, sequenced in a study of breast tumors, draining lymph nodes, adjacent tissues. TCRdb fed the multiplex PCR reads into MiXCR, producing one record per CDR3 protein. The data hold nearly 200,000 distinct CDR3 sequences, with 25% to 40% observed a single time. Breast cancer patients provided tissue from their axillary draining lymph nodes. Specimen: axillary lymph node tissue. Source of these receptors: a female donor with breast cancer. Some clones in this sample may be carry-over from other donors' samples.

This clonotype was seen repeatedly, ten times or more. The chain employs TRBV2 and TRBJ2-7; weak D call: TRBD2 (5 bases). Germline values: CDR1 SNHLY, CDR2 FYNNEI. The CDR3 has 13 residues. Trimming stripped 7 bases from V and 9 bases from J, with 19 bases between. The CDR3 DNA reads TGTGCCAGCAATCTGCATGGACTGGACGGGCAGTACTTC. Protein sequence: CASNLHGLDGQYF.

This clonotype was counted at least ten times. V usage is TRBV7-9 and J usage is TRBJ2-5; no definite D call. Looked up from germline, CDR1 is SEHNR and CDR2 is FQNEAQ (reference sequence). The CDR3 covers 14 residues. Trimming removed 1 base from V and 5 bases from J, with 11 bases in between. The CDR3 DNA reads TGTGCCAGCAGCTTAGTGGCCGAGGCGGAGACCCAGTACTTC. Translated, it gives CASSLVAEAETQYF.

This clonotype was observed many times. The chain has TRBV7-8 and TRBJ2-1; 14 positions match TRBD2. The CDR3 is 15 residues long. J gave up 4 bases and V 9 bases, and 5 bases lay outside the gene matches. Germline CDR1 SGHVS, CDR2 FQNEAQ. CDR3 loop: CASTGLAGGYNEQFF. The CDR3 bases are TGTGCCAGTACCGGACTAGCGGGGGGTTACAATGAGCAGTTCTTC.

This clonotype was counted ten times or more. The chain recombines TRBV5-1 with TRBJ1-6; TRBD1 aligns across 7 bases. The V gene's germline CDR1 is SGHRS and CDR2 YFSETQ. The CDR3 totals 15 residues. The V segment lost 0 bases and the J segment 5 bases; nucleotides outside the gene matches: 2. CDR3 bases: TGCGCCAGCAGCTTGGGGGACAGAAATAATTCACCCCTCCACTTT. Its protein is CASSLGDRNNSPLHF.

This rearrangement joins TRBV2 to TRBJ2-7; D gene unclear. V shed 4 bases and J shed 5 bases, with 12 bases lying between them. This CDR3 has 13 residues. Per germline, CDR1 SNHLY and CDR2 FYNNEI. CDR3 amino acids: CASSAHGGHEQYF. CDR3 nucleotide sequence: TGTGCCAGCAGTGCCCACGGTGGTCACGAGCAGTACTTC.

The genes are TRBV12-3 or TRBV12-4 and TRBJ1-2; D not certain. Deletions cut 6 bases from V and 2 bases from J, with 25 bases between. The CDR3 consists of 18 residues. CDR3 bases: TGTGCCAGCAGCCAAAGGGCTAGCGGGAGCGGCCGAAACTATGGCTACACCTTC. Residues: CASSQRASGSGRNYGYTF.

V gene TRBV12-3 or TRBV12-4 combines with J gene TRBJ1-5; D possibly corresponds to TRBD1 (6 bases). Trimming shortened V by 3 bases and J by 4 bases, and 19 bases separated the two germline ends. The CDR3 has 17 residues. The chain's CDR3 is CASSFVMFGGGNQPQHF. CDR3 nucleotides: TGTGCCAGCAGTTTCGTTATGTTCGGGGGCGGGAATCAGCCCCAGCATTTT.

CDR3 region: CASSRNTIYF. The CDR3 coding sequence is TGTGCCAGCAGTCGGAACACCATATATTTT. The chain is built from TRBV5-4 and TRBJ1-3, with D unresolved. The CDR3 covers 10 residues. Germline V gene lookup returns CDR1 SGHNT and CDR2 YYREEE (reference sequence). The V end was cut by 5 bases, the J end by 7 bases, with 4 bases between.

The chain uses TRBV2 and TRBJ2-5, with 12 bases matching TRBD2. Per germline, CDR1 SNHLY and CDR2 FYNNEI. V shed 6 bases, J shed 1 base, and the junction held 0 bases outside the gene matches. The CDR3 is made up of 14 amino acids. The CDR3 DNA sequence: TGTGCCAGCAGACTAGCGGGGGGCCAAGAGACCCAGTACTTC. This codes for CASRLAGGQETQYF.

This clonotype turned up a few times. The rearrangement uses TRBV6-2 or TRBV6-3 and TRBJ1-5; D possibly corresponds to TRBD1 (6 bases). V dropped 5 bases and J dropped 1 base, with 6 bases sitting between them. Looked up from germline, CDR1 is MNHEY and CDR2 is SVGEGT. The CDR3 contains 13 residues. Written as DNA, the CDR3 is TGTGCCAGCAGTGGACAGAGCAATCAGCCCCAGCATTTT. Its protein is CASSGQSNQPQHF.

On this clonotype itself: A read error may produce the germline difference seen at one junction end. This chain connects TRBV6-5 to TRBJ2-3; 7 nucleotides agree with TRBD2. Germline V lookup: CDR1 MNHEY, CDR2 SVGAGI. The CDR3 runs 15 residues. Here the CDR3 reads CARSHGRTGGDTQYF. The CDR3 coding sequence is TGTGCCCGCAGTCACGGGAGGACGGGAGGTGATACGCAGTATTTT.

This clonotype was observed a few times. This chain joins TRBV5-4 and TRBJ1-1; D gene uncertain. In germline, CDR1 is SGHNT, CDR2 YYREEE (reference sequence). There are 13 residues in the CDR3. V gave up 2 bases and J gave up 11 bases, with 16 bases separating them. CDR3 region: CASSFEPSSTAFF. The CDR3 DNA reads TGTGCCAGCAGCTTTGAGCCCTCTTCTACGGCTTTCTTT.

This clonotype was picked up a small number of times. It may be a read error: a sequence one base away is much more abundant. CDR3 in amino acids: CVSSQGGSGNTIYF. The DNA of the CDR3 is TGCGTCAGCAGCCAAGGGGGCTCTGGAAACACCATATATTTT. The chain links TRBV4-1 to TRBJ1-3, with D maybe TRBD1 (6 bases). The germline gives CDR1 MGHRA, CDR2 YSYEKL. This CDR3 comprises 14 residues.

This clonotype showed up many times. The genes are TRBV6-6 and TRBJ2-1, with 7 nucleotides matching TRBD1. Germline CDR1 and CDR2: MNHNY and SVGAGI (reference sequence). Losses at the gene ends were 6 bases for V and 3 bases for J; bases not matched to a gene: 5. The CDR3 length is 14 residues. The CDR3, as DNA: TGTGCCAGCAGCCCGGACAGGCTCTACAATGAGCAGTTCTTC. Protein product: CASSPDRLYNEQFF.

This clonotype was recorded a few times. This chain connects TRBV11-1 to TRBJ2-3; TRBD2 matches at 11 bases. This CDR3 comprises 19 residues. The germline CDR1 and CDR2 sequences are SGHAT and FQDESV (reference sequence). Trimming cost V 3 bases and J 4 bases; bases outside gene matches: 15. The CDR3 sequence: CASSFLRVGLAGGSDTQYF. CDR3 coding DNA: TGTGCCAGCAGCTTTCTAAGGGTGGGGCTAGCGGGGGGTTCAGATACGCAGTATTTT.

This clonotype was seen ten or more times. The CDR3 bases are TGTGCCAGCAGCGTAGGTACAGGGAGGTCACATGAAAAACTGTTTTTT. It is translated as CASSVGTGRSHEKLFF. The rearrangement links TRBV9 to TRBJ1-4, with D perhaps TRBD1 (6 bases). The germline V gene encodes CDR1 SGDLS and CDR2 YYNGEE. V lost 0 bases and J 6 bases, leaving 15 bases between the germline ends. This CDR3 has 16 residues.

This clonotype was seen many times. The chain is built from TRBV28 and TRBJ2-5; TRBD1 agrees at 11 bases. Looked up from germline, CDR1 is MDHEN and CDR2 is SYDVKM. Losses at the gene ends were 6 bases for V and 5 bases for J; bases not matched to a gene: 5. The CDR3 runs to 14 residues. CDR3 loop: CASRPDRGLETQYF. As DNA, the CDR3 is TGTGCCAGCAGACCGGACAGGGGGCTGGAGACCCAGTACTTC.

About this clonotype: A single base separates this from a much larger clone, so it may be a read error. The rearrangement links TRBV20-1 to TRBJ1-3; 7 bases match TRBD1. Germline-derived CDR1 and CDR2 are DFQATT and SNEGSKA (reference sequence). The CDR3 is 13 residues long. CDR3: CSASDRAGNTICF. In DNA form, the CDR3 reads TGCAGTGCTAGCGACAGGGCTGGAAACACCATATGTTTT.

As for this clonotype: The conserved closing phenylalanine or tryptophan is absent in this CDR3, likely reflecting a read error. It is unclear where the CDR3 begins or ends on the DNA, so no DNA is shown, and the CDR3 is as TCRdb lists it. The V and J genes are TRBV20-1 and TRBJ2-7; the table's D call, TRBD2, was not checked against the DNA. CDR1 is DFQATT and CDR2 is SNEGSKA in the germline V gene (reference sequence). The CDR3 sequence runs 9 residues, both termini included. CDR3 region: CSARVPVAG.

In this sample, this clonotype turned up a few times. It may be a read error: a sequence one base away is much more abundant. The chain uses TRBV20-1 and TRBJ2-1; D is unclear. The CDR3 has 11 residues. The germline V gene has CDR1 DFQATT and CDR2 SNEGSKA (reference sequence). The CDR3 DNA reads TGCAGTGCTAGTTACTACAATGAGCGGTTCTTC. It translates to CSASYYNERFF.

This clonotype was found once. A much larger clonotype is one base distant, so this may be a read error. The chain combines TRBV28 with TRBJ1-6, with unresolved D. V shed 6 bases and J shed 7 bases, with 19 bases lying between them. Germline loops: CDR1 MDHEN, CDR2 SYDVKM. The CDR3 extends over 16 amino acids. CDR3 region: CASRPLVSSSNSPLHF. CDR3 DNA: TGTGCCAGCAGGCCCCTAGTGAGCAGCTCGAATTCACCCCTCCACTTT.

In its sample, this clonotype was seen a few times. V usage is TRBV20-1 and J usage is TRBJ1-1; 9 positions match TRBD1. Germline V CDR1 and CDR2: DFQATT, SNEGSKA (reference sequence). The CDR3 spans 12 residues. The CDR3 reads CGTGPLNTEAFF. In DNA form, the CDR3 reads TGCGGGACAGGGCCCTTGAACACTGAAGCTTTCTTT.

J is TRBJ1-1 and V is TRBV5-1, with TRBD1 identical over 7 bases. Trimming cost V 5 bases and J 1 base; bases outside gene matches: 11. The V gene's germline CDR1 is SGHRS and CDR2 YFSETQ. The length of the CDR3 is 16 residues. The CDR3 is CASRSDRVEGNTEAFF. CDR3 nucleotide sequence: TGCGCCAGCAGGAGCGACAGGGTGGAAGGGAACACTGAAGCTTTCTTT.

In its sample, this clonotype was seen many times. The chain recombines TRBV20-1 with TRBJ1-3; 8 bases match TRBD1. J gave up 0 bases and V 2 bases, and 6 bases lay outside the gene matches. CDR1 and CDR2 (germline): DFQATT, SNEGSKA (reference sequence). The CDR3 runs to 16 residues. CDR3 region: CSARRDRGRSGNTIYF. CDR3 in DNA: TGCAGTGCTAGACGAGACAGGGGACGCTCTGGAAACACCATATATTTT.